One sample yielded the 8 T cell receptor beta chains listed below, sequenced in a study of T cell responses to AZD1222 COVID-19 vaccine. Only in-frame clones appear in the TCRdb table, and some are missing; sequencing was by immunoSEQ multiplex PCR. Found here are 50,000 or so clones, approximately 88% of them singletons; the top ten hold approximately 14%. The source was peripheral blood, collected on day 0 of AZD1222 vaccination. The source is an adult in good health.

The chain links TRBV24-1 to TRBJ1-5; TRBD1 aligns across 8 bases. Per the germline V gene, CDR1 is KGHDR and CDR2 is SFDVKD. The CDR3 runs to 17 residues. The trim removed 2 bases at V and 2 bases at J, leaving 7 bases unmatched. CDR3 nucleotides: TGTGCCACCAGTGATTCGACAGGGGCGGGGGGCAATCAGCCCCAGCATTTT. It translates to CATSDSTGAGGNQPQHF.

This chain uses TRBV14 with TRBJ2-3; maybe TRBD2 (5 bases). The CDR3 contains 13 residues. Per the germline V gene, CDR1 is SGHDN and CDR2 is FVKESK. V was pared by 4 bases and J by 5 bases, with 10 bases between. CDR3 sequence reads: CASSPRGRDTQYF. The DNA of the CDR3 is TGTGCCAGCAGCCCCCGGGGTCGAGATACGCAGTATTTT.

This rearrangement joins TRBV4-1 to TRBJ2-1, with D possibly TRBD1 on 5 matching bases. The germline CDR1 and CDR2 sequences are MGHRA and YSYEKL. V gave up 0 bases and J gave up 4 bases, with 16 bases separating them. The CDR3 spans 17 residues. This CDR3 is CASSQDPLQGLYNEQFF. In DNA form, the CDR3 reads TGCGCCAGCAGCCAAGACCCTCTCCAGGGTCTGTACAATGAGCAGTTCTTC.

This chain joins TRBV27 and TRBJ1-6, with D unclear. The V end was cut by 8 bases, the J end by 9 bases, with 17 bases between. This CDR3 has 14 residues. Germline V gene lookup returns CDR1 MNHEY and CDR2 SMNVEV (reference sequence). As DNA, the CDR3 is TGTGCCAGCTCTCTCGGTACACGCACTTCACCCCTCCACTTT. Its translation is CASSLGTRTSPLHF.

The V gene is TRBV7-8, the J gene TRBJ2-1; tentatively, D is TRBD2 (5 bases). V was pared by 2 bases and J by 0 bases, with 14 bases between. The CDR3 is 17 residues long. Germline loops: CDR1 SGHVS, CDR2 FQNEAQ. This CDR3 is CASSLYRTASSYNEQFF. The CDR3 bases are TGTGCCAGCAGCTTATACCGGACTGCCAGCTCCTACAATGAGCAGTTCTTC.

The DNA of the CDR3 is TGCAGCGTTCAAACAGTTTCTGGAAACACCATATATTTT. Amino acids: CSVQTVSGNTIYF. The rearrangement uses TRBV29-1 and TRBJ1-3; D gene ambiguous. Per the germline V gene, CDR1 is SQVTM and CDR2 is ANQGSEA. Trimming removed 5 bases at V and 1 base at J, with 9 bases between. The CDR3 contains 13 residues.

CDR3 DNA: TGTGCCAGCAGCTTTACCACAGGGCAGCAGTACTTC. Translation gives CASSFTTGQQYF. V usage is TRBV5-8 and J usage is TRBJ2-7, with D possibly TRBD1 on 6 matching bases. CDR1 and CDR2 (germline): SGHTS, YDEGEE. V was shortened by 2 bases and J by 8 bases, with 11 bases between the two germline ends. This CDR3 is 12 amino acids long.

The chain is built from TRBV4-2 and TRBJ1-1; D perhaps matches TRBD1 (6 bases). Germline-derived CDR1 and CDR2 are LGHNA and YNFKEQ. This CDR3 is built from 14 residues. V lost 4 bases, J lost 1 base, and 10 bases lay in between. The CDR3 here is CASSPGARNTEAFF. CDR3 nucleotides: TGTGCCAGCAGCCCAGGGGCCAGGAACACTGAAGCTTTCTTT.